Listed below are T cell receptor beta chains from one sample, sequenced in a study of vaccination effects on CD4 cells after COVID-19. Antigen specificity for these receptors is unknown. The repertoire was sequenced with immunoSEQ multiplex PCR; TCRdb's copy has only in-frame clones and lacks some. The repertoire holds 50,000 to 75,000 clones, with roughly 79% as singletons. Sequencing was performed on CD4+ T cells from PBMCs cultured with HCoV-229E spike peptides, taken before COVID-19 vaccination. The origin of the receptors is a human donor who received a COVID-19 vaccine. The CDR3 runs from the conserved cysteine through the conserved F or W. Fields, in order: clone size, V gene, D gene, J gene, CDR3 DNA, CDR3 protein. A D gene is named only where the DNA matches it firmly. The listing skips clone size in some rows; elsewhere it reads once, few, many or a size class.

clone_size: -; v_call: TRBV6-1; d_call: TRBD1; j_call: TRBJ1-2; cdr3_nt: TGTGCCAGCAGTGAAAACGAGGGGGCTGGCGGCTACACCTTC; cdr3_aa: CASSENEGAGGYTF
clone_size: few; v_call: TRBV24-1; d_call: TRBD1; j_call: TRBJ2-1; cdr3_nt: TGTGCCACCAGCGTACGGACAGGGGGCAATAATGAGCAGTTCTTC; cdr3_aa: CATSVRTGGNNEQFF
clone_size: -; v_call: TRBV10-2; d_call: -; j_call: TRBJ2-2; cdr3_nt: TGCGCCAGCAGCCCCAAGACAGGAACCGGGGAGCTGTTTTTT; cdr3_aa: CASSPKTGTGELFF
clone_size: -; v_call: TRBV6-5; d_call: TRBD1; j_call: TRBJ1-2; cdr3_nt: TGTGCCAGCAGTAGGGACAGTGACTATGGCTACACCTTC; cdr3_aa: CASSRDSDYGYTF
clone_size: -; v_call: TRBV7-9; d_call: TRBD2; j_call: TRBJ2-2; cdr3_nt: TGTGCCAGCAGCCTCGTCGGGGGGGGCACCGGGGAGCTGTTTTTT; cdr3_aa: CASSLVGGGTGELFF
clone_size: few; v_call: TRBV3-1/TRBV3-2; d_call: -; j_call: TRBJ1-1; cdr3_nt: TGTGCCAGCAGCCAGGCAGGGACGAACACTGAAGCTTTCTTT; cdr3_aa: CASSQAGTNTEAFF
clone_size: -; v_call: TRBV6-7; d_call: TRBD1; j_call: TRBJ1-5; cdr3_nt: TGTGCCAGCAGTTGGTCGGGACAGGGGAATCAGCCCCAGCATTTT; cdr3_aa: CASSWSGQGNQPQHF
clone_size: -; v_call: TRBV19; d_call: -; j_call: TRBJ1-5; cdr3_nt: TGTGCCAGTAGTCCCCCCCGGGGGCTTAGCAATCAGCCCCAGCATTTT; cdr3_aa: CASSPPRGLSNQPQHF
clone_size: -; v_call: TRBV24-1; d_call: -; j_call: TRBJ1-2; cdr3_nt: TGTGCCACCAGTGATTTAGGTGGTGGGAGTGTGGCTGGCTACACCTTC; cdr3_aa: CATSDLGGGSVAGYTF
clone_size: -; v_call: TRBV5-1; d_call: -; j_call: TRBJ2-3; cdr3_nt: TGCGCCAGCAAATGGTTGGGGCTCACAGATACGCAGTATTTT; cdr3_aa: CASKWLGLTDTQYF
clone_size: -; v_call: TRBV5-3; d_call: -; j_call: TRBJ1-1; cdr3_nt: TGTGCCAGAAGCTTTGGGGGGGACACTGAAGCTTTCTTT; cdr3_aa: CARSFGGDTEAFF
clone_size: -; v_call: TRBV5-1; d_call: -; j_call: TRBJ2-5; cdr3_nt: TGCGCCAGCAGCTTGTCAGACCAAGAGACCCAGTACTTC; cdr3_aa: CASSLSDQETQYF
clone_size: -; v_call: TRBV7-2; d_call: -; j_call: TRBJ1-6; cdr3_nt: TGTGCCAGCAGCTCTTTTGATTCACCCCTCCACTTT; cdr3_aa: CASSSFDSPLHF
clone_size: -; v_call: TRBV21-1; d_call: -; j_call: TRBJ2-1; cdr3_nt: TGTGCCAGCAGCAAAGCGGCTAGCGGGGACTCCTACAATGAGCAGTTCTTC; cdr3_aa: CASSKAASGDSYNEQFF
clone_size: -; v_call: TRBV4-3; d_call: -; j_call: TRBJ1-4; cdr3_nt: TGCGCCAGCAGCCAAGAAGTTAGGGGGGGGACGGGAAAACTGTTTTTT; cdr3_aa: CASSQEVRGGTGKLFF
clone_size: -; v_call: TRBV4-3; d_call: -; j_call: TRBJ2-6; cdr3_nt: TGCGCCAGCAGCCAAGATCTGATCAGGGGCTTATTATCTGGGGCCAACGTCCTGACTTTC; cdr3_aa: CASSQDLIRGLLSGANVLTF
clone_size: -; v_call: TRBV7-2; d_call: TRBD1; j_call: TRBJ1-2; cdr3_nt: TGTGCCAGCAGCTTCCCCCGCCAGGACAGGGGGTTAACCTTC; cdr3_aa: CASSFPRQDRGLTF
clone_size: -; v_call: TRBV21-1; d_call: -; j_call: TRBJ1-5; cdr3_nt: TGTGCCAACCGCCCGGGGACAAGGGATCAGCCCCAGCATTTT; cdr3_aa: CANRPGTRDQPQHF
clone_size: -; v_call: TRBV6-5; d_call: -; j_call: TRBJ2-5; cdr3_nt: TGTGCCAGCAGTTACAGGACAGCCCAAGAGACCCAGTACTTC; cdr3_aa: CASSYRTAQETQYF
clone_size: -; v_call: TRBV7-9; d_call: -; j_call: TRBJ2-2; cdr3_nt: TGTGCCAGCAGCCACGAGGGTAGCACCGGGGAGCTGTTTTTT; cdr3_aa: CASSHEGSTGELFF
clone_size: -; v_call: TRBV6-5; d_call: TRBD2; j_call: TRBJ2-2; cdr3_nt: TGTGCCAGCAGTTTTAGCGGGGGAGGCACCGGGGAGCTGTTTTTT; cdr3_aa: CASSFSGGGTGELFF
clone_size: -; v_call: TRBV28; d_call: -; j_call: TRBJ1-5; cdr3_nt: TGTGCCAGCAGTTACGGGTTGGGCAATCAGCCCCAGCATTTT; cdr3_aa: CASSYGLGNQPQHF